The 5 T cell receptor beta chains listed next were all sequenced from one sample in a study of cytomegalovirus exposure and HLA in healthy donors. The PCR used 60 Vbeta and 13 Jbeta primers. Assay: immunoSEQ multiplex PCR; the TCRdb copy retains only in-frame clones and omits some. The data hold roughly 110,000 clones, with nearly 75% observed a single time. The specimen sequenced was PBMCs. The receptors come from a man aged 30 to 45 in good health and CMV-seropositive.

The V and J genes are TRBV7-9 and TRBJ2-2; tentatively, D is TRBD1 (6 bases). CDR3 length equals 14 residues. V was shortened by 4 bases and J by 6 bases, with 12 bases between the two germline ends. Germline CDR1 is SEHNR and CDR2 is FQNEAQ (reference sequence). CDR3 protein: CASSSYREPGELFF. CDR3 coding DNA: TGTGCCAGCAGCTCCTACAGGGAGCCCGGGGAGCTGTTTTTT.

The V and J genes are TRBV5-1 and TRBJ2-3; TRBD1 might be the D (5 bases). Germline V gene sequence: CDR1 SGHRS, CDR2 YFSETQ. The V gene lost 0 bases and the J gene lost 4 bases, with 24 bases spanning the gap. The length of the CDR3 is 19 residues. The CDR3 DNA is TGCGCCAGCAGCTTGGCCATGCTTTCGACAGTAGGTTTGTCAGATACGCAGTATTTT. Translating it yields CASSLAMLSTVGLSDTQYF.

The chain is built from TRBV5-1 and TRBJ2-7; 9 bases agree with TRBD1. From germline, CDR1 is SGHRS and CDR2 YFSETQ. The CDR3 has 15 residues. V trimming: 4 bases; J trimming: 6 bases; junction bases outside the gene matches: 11. The CDR3 protein is CASSHQTGGSREQYF. For the CDR3, the DNA is TGCGCCAGCAGCCACCAGACAGGGGGGAGTCGCGAGCAGTACTTC.

V gene TRBV5-4 combines with J gene TRBJ2-3, with no clear D. Germline V gene lookup returns CDR1 SGHNT and CDR2 YYREEE (reference sequence). The CDR3 has 15 residues. Trimming pared 0 bases from V and 2 bases from J, leaving 10 bases between. The CDR3 DNA reads as TGTGCCAGCAGCTTGGGGCCAGTGGCCACAGATACGCAGTATTTT. Translated, it gives CASSLGPVATDTQYF.

For this clone: Compared with germline, one end of the junction differs, possibly owing to a read error. The rearrangement joins TRBV6-5 to TRBJ1-2, with 8 positions matching TRBD1. In germline, CDR1 is MNHEY, CDR2 SVGAGI. The CDR3 is 15 amino acids. The CDR3 nucleotides are TGTGCCAGCAGTCAACCAGGGGGCCTAAACTATGGCTACCCCTTC. Protein sequence: CASSQPGGLNYGYPF.